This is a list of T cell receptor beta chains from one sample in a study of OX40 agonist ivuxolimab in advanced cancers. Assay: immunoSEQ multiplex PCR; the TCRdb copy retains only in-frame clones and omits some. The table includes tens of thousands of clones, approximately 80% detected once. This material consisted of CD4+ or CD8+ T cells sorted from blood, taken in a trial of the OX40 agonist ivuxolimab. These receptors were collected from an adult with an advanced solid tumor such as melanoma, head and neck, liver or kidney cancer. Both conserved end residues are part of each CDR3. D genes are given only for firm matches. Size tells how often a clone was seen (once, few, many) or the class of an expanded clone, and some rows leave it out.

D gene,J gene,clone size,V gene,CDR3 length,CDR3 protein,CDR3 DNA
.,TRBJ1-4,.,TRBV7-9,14,CASSLSRGDEKLFF,TGTGCCAGCAGCTTATCGCGAGGGGATGAAAAACTGTTTTTT
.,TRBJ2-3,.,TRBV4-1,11,CASSLTDTQYF,TGCGCCAGCAGCCTCACAGATACGCAGTATTTT
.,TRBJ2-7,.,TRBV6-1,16,CASSGHLGLGSYEQYF,TGTGCCAGCAGTGGGCATCTGGGACTGGGCTCCTACGAGCAGTACTTC
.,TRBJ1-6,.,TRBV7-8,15,CASSLVSGVNSPLHF,TGTGCCAGCAGCTTAGTGTCCGGGGTGAATTCACCCCTCCACTTT
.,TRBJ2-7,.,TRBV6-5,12,CASRSSSYEQYF,TGTGCCAGCAGATCTAGCTCCTACGAGCAGTACTTC
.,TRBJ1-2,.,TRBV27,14,CASSFRAGNYGYTF,TGTGCCAGCAGTTTTCGCGCGGGGAACTATGGCTACACCTTC
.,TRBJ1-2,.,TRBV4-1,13,CASRHLQGGGYTF,TGCGCCAGCAGGCACCTACAGGGAGGTGGCTACACCTTC
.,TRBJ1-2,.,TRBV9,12,CASNGDYYGYTF,TGTGCCAGCAACGGAGACTACTATGGCTACACCTTC
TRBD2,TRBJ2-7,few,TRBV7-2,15,CASSSIASGSYEQYF,TGTGCCAGCAGCTCGATCGCTAGCGGAAGCTACGAGCAGTACTTC
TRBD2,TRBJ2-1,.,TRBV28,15,CASSLELAVNNEQFF,TGTGCCAGCAGTTTAGAACTAGCGGTAAACAATGAGCAGTTCTTC
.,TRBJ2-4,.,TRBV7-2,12,CASSIQGGIQYF,TGTGCCAGCAGCATACAAGGGGGCATTCAGTACTTC
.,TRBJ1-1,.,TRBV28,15,CASSFQAGMNTEAFF,TGTGCCAGCAGTTTTCAGGCAGGAATGAACACTGAAGCTTTCTTT
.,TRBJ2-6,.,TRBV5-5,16,CASSYTGSSGANVLTF,TGTGCCAGCAGCTACACTGGAAGCTCTGGGGCCAACGTCCTGACTTTC
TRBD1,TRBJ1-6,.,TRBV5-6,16,CASSPGQGRNNSPLHF,TGTGCCAGCAGCCCGGGACAGGGGAGGAACAATTCACCCCTCCACTTT
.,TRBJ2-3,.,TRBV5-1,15,CASSPLIPATDTQYF,TGCGCCAGCAGCCCCCTTATACCAGCCACAGATACGCAGTATTTT
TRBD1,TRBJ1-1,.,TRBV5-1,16,CASSWEPDRANTEAFF,TGCGCCAGCAGCTGGGAACCGGACAGGGCGAACACTGAAGCTTTCTTT
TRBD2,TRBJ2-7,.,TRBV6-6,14,CASSYGRTSGEQYF,TGTGCCAGCAGTTACGGGAGGACTAGCGGTGAGCAGTACTTC
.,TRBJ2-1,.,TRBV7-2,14,CASSPRLAGNEQFF,TGTGCCAGCAGCCCACGCCTCGCCGGCAATGAGCAGTTCTTC
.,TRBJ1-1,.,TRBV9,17,CASSVGWDSENGGGAFF,TGTGCCAGCAGCGTAGGATGGGACTCTGAAAATGGGGGCGGAGCTTTCTTT
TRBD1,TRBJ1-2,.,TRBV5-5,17,CASSLGPGQEKNYGYTF,TGTGCCAGCAGCTTGGGGCCGGGACAGGAGAAAAACTATGGCTACACCTTC
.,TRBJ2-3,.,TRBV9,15,CASSVAGRATDTQYF,TGTGCCAGCAGCGTAGCCGGCAGGGCGACAGATACGCAGTATTTT
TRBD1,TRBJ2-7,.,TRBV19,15,CASSIKGAGKNEQYF,TGTGCCAGTAGTATAAAGGGGGCAGGGAAGAACGAGCAGTACTTC
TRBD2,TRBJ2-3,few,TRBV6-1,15,CASRESGGSTDTQYF,TGTGCCAGCAGAGAAAGCGGGGGAAGCACAGATACGCAGTATTTT
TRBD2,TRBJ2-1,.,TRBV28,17,CASSLSPLAGGPGEQFF,TGTGCCAGCAGTTTATCCCCTCTAGCGGGAGGGCCTGGTGAGCAGTTCTTC
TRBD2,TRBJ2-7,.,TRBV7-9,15,CASSPMTSGSYEQYF,TGTGCCAGCAGCCCGATGACTAGCGGCTCCTACGAGCAGTACTTC
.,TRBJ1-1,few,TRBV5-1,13,CASSLEGNTEAFF,TGCGCCAGCAGCTTGGAAGGGAACACTGAAGCTTTCTTT
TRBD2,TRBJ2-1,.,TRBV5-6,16,CASSLDPSGGAIEQFF,TGTGCCAGCAGCTTGGATCCTAGCGGGGGGGCGATCGAGCAGTTCTTC
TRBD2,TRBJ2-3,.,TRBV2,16,CASSRLAGLSTDTQYF,TGTGCCAGCAGTCGACTAGCGGGACTTAGCACAGATACGCAGTATTTT
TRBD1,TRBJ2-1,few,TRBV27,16,CASSLVGTGKGDEQFF,TGTGCCAGCAGTTTAGTCGGGACAGGGAAGGGGGATGAGCAGTTCTTC
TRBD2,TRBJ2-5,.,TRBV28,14,CASTELAARETQYF,TGTGCCAGCACCGAACTAGCGGCGCGTGAGACCCAGTACTTC
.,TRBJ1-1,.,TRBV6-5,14,CASSWDPGNTEAFF,TGTGCCAGCAGTTGGGACCCCGGGAACACTGAAGCTTTCTTT
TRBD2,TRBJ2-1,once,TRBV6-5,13,CASSSGRAIEQFF,TGTGCCAGCTCTAGCGGGAGGGCCATTGAGCAGTTCTTC
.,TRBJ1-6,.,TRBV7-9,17,CASSLSRNSSYNSPLHF,TGTGCCAGCAGCTTAAGCAGGAATAGCTCCTATAATTCACCCCTCCACTTT
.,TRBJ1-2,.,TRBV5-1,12,CASSLASYGYTF,TGCGCCAGCAGCTTGGCCAGCTATGGCTACACCTTC
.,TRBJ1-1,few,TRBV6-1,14,CASSEIRTANKAFF,TGTGCCAGCAGTGAAATTAGGACAGCGAATAAAGCTTTCTTT
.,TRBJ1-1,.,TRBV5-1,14,CASSPSRAGTEAFF,TGCGCCAGCAGCCCAAGCCGGGCAGGGACTGAAGCTTTCTTT
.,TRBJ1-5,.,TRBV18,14,CASSPSGLYQPQHF,TGTGCCAGCTCACCCTCGGGACTCTATCAGCCCCAGCATTTT